The clone carrying this T cell receptor beta chain appeared many times. Its antigen is undetermined. The CDR3 sequence is 12 residues long. V gave up 0 bases and J gave up 4 bases, with 2 bases separating them. CDR1 is SGHTA, CDR2 FQGTGA, per germline. MiXCR, applied by TCRdb to the 5' RACE reads, yields one record per CDR3 protein. The sample includes approximately 260,000 distinct CDR3 sequences, around 8.3% seen only once; the top ten take approximately 3%. The data derive from a study of identical twins. The study, taken as a whole, reports: Monozygotic twin pairs showed more out-of-frame TCR alpha sharing than models estimated. Whereas memory repertoires showed no such difference, abundant cord blood beta clonotypes carried fewer insertions.

The same data also went into a second study, on yellow fever vaccine responses in identical twins.

The chain uses TRBV7-3 and TRBJ2-3; D remains ambiguous. This clonotype was sampled from a woman aged 18-29 years in good health. Specimen: CD8+ T cells sorted from blood. CDR3 amino acids: CASSLTPDTQYF. DNA for the CDR3: TGTGCCAGCAGCTTAACTCCAGATACGCAGTATTTT.